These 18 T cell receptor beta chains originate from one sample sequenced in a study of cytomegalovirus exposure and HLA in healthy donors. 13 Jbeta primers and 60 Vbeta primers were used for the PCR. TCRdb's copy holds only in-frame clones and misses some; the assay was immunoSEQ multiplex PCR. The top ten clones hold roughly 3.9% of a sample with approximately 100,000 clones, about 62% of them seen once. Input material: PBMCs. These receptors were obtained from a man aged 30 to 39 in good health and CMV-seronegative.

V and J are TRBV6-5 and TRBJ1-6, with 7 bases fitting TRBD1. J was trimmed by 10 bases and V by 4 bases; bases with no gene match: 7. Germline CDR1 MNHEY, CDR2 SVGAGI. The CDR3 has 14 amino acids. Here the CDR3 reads CASSSQGVWSPLHF. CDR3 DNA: TGTGCCAGCAGTTCTCAGGGGGTTTGGTCACCCCTCCACTTT.

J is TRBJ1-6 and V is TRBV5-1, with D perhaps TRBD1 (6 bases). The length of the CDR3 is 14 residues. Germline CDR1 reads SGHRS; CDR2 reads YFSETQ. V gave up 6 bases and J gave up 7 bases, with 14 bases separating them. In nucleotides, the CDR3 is TGCGCCAGCACCCCGGGACATCCCAATTCACCCCTCCACTTT. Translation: CASTPGHPNSPLHF.

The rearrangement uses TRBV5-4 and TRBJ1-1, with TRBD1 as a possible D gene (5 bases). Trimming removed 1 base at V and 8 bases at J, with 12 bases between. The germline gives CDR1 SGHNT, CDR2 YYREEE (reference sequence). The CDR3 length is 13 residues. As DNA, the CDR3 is TGTGCCAGCAGCTTGTGGGGGGTGGGAGAAGCTTTCTTT. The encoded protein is CASSLWGVGEAFF. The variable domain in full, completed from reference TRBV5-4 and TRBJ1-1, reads ETGVTQSPTHLIKTRGQQVTLRCSSQSGHNTVSWYQQALGQGPQFIFQYYREEENGRGNFPPRFSGLQFPNYSSELNVNALELDDSALYLCASSLWGVGEAFFGQGTRLTVV.

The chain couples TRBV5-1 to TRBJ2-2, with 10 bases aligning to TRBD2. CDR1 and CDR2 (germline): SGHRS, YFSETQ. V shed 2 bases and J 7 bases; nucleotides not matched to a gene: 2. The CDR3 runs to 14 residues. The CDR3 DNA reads TGCGCCAGCAGCTTAACTAGCGGGGTCGGGGAGCTGTTTTTT. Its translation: CASSLTSGVGELFF.

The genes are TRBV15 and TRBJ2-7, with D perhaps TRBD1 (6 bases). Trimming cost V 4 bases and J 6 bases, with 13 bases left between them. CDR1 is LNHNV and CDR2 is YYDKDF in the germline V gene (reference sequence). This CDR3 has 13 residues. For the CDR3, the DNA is TGTGCCACCAGCATTGGGGGCGGGCGCGAGCAGTACTTC. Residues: CATSIGGGREQYF.

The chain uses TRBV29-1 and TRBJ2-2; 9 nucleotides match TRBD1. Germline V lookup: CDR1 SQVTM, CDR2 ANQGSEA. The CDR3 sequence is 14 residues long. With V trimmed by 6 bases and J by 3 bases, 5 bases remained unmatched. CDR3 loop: CSVRTGADTGELFF. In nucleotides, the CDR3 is TGCAGCGTACGGACAGGGGCGGACACCGGGGAGCTGTTTTTT.

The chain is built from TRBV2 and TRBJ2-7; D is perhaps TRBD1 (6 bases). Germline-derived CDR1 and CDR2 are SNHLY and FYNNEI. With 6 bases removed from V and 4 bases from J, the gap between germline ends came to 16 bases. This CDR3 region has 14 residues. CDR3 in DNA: TGTGCCAGCAGAGCATCCGGGACACCTTACGAGCAGTACTTC. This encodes CASRASGTPYEQYF.

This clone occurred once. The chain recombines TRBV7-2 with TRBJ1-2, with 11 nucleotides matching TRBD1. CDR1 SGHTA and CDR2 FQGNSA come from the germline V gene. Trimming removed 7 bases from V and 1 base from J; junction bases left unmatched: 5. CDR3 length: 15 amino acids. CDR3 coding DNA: TGTGCCAGCACCCTGGACAGGGGGCGTAACTATGGCTACACCTTC. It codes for CASTLDRGRNYGYTF.

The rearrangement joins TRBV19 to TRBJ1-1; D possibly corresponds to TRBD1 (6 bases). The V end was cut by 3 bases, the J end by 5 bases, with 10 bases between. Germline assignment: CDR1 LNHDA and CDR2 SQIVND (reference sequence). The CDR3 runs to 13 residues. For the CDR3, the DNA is TGTGCCAGTAGTATGAGGGGGTGGACTGAAGCTTTCTTT. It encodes CASSMRGWTEAFF.

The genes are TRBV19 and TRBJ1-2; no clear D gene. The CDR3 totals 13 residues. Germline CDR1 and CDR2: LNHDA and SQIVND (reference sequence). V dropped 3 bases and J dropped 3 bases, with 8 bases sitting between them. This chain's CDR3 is CASSIDRDYGYTF. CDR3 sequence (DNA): TGTGCCAGTAGTATTGATCGGGACTATGGCTACACCTTC.

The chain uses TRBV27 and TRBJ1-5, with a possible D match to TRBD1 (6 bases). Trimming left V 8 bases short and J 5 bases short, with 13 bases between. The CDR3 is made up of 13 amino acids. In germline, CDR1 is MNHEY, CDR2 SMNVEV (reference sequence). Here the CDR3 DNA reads TGTGCCAGCCTTACAGGGAATCATCAGCCCCAGCATTTT. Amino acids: CASLTGNHQPQHF.

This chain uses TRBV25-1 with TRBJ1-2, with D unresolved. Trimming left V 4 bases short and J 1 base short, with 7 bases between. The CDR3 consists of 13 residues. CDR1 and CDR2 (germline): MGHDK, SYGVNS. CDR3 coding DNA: TGTGCCAGCAGTGCGGACTTTAACTATGGCTACACCTTC. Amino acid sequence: CASSADFNYGYTF.

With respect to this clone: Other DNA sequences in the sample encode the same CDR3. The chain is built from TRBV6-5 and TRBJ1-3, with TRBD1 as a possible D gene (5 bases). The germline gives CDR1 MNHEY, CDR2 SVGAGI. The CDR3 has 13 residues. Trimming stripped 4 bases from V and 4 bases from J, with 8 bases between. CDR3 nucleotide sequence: TGTGCCAGCAGTTCAGGGTCCGGAAACACCATATATTTT. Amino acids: CASSSGSGNTIYF.

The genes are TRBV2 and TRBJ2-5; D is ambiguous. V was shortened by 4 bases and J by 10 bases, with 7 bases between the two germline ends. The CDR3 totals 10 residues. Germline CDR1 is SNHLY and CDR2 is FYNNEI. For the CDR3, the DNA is TGTGCCAGCAGTGCCGTCAGCCAGTACTTC. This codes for CASSAVSQYF.

In DNA form, the CDR3 reads TGTGCCAGCAACACCGGGGCCGGGGGGCCCAACAATGAGCAGTTCTTC. This codes for CASNTGAGGPNNEQFF. The chain recombines TRBV7-9 with TRBJ2-1; TRBD2 might be the D (7 bases). Germline V gene lookup returns CDR1 SEHNR and CDR2 FQNEAQ (reference sequence). The CDR3 loop spans 16 amino acids. The V end was cut by 7 bases, the J end by 5 bases, with 21 bases between.

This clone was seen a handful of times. CDR3 coding DNA: TGTGCCAGCAGCTTCAGGCGGGTCGGCACTGAAGCTTTCTTT. It specifies CASSFRRVGTEAFF. The gene calls are TRBV11-2 and TRBJ1-1; D gene unclear. The CDR3 spans 14 residues. Trimming cost V 3 bases and J 4 bases, with 12 bases left between them. From germline, CDR1 is SGHAT and CDR2 FQNNGV. The complete variable domain, with remaining parts taken from reference TRBV11-2 and TRBJ1-1, reads EAGVAQSPRYKIIEKRQSVAFWCNPISGHATLYWYQQILGQGPKLLIQFQNNGVVDDSQLPKDRFSAERLKGVDSTLKIQPAKLEDSAVYLCASSFRRVGTEAFFGQGTRLTVV.

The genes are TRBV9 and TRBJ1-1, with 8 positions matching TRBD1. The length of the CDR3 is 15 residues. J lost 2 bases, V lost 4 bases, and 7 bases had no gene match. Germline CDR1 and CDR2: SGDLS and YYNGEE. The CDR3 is CASSPQGQANTEAFF. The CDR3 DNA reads TGTGCCAGCAGCCCCCAGGGACAGGCCAACACTGAAGCTTTCTTT.

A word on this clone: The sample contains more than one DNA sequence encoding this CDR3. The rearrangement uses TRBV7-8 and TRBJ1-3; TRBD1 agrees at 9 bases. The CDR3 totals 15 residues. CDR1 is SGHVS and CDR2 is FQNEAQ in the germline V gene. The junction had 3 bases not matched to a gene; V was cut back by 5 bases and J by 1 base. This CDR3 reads CASSLGQGSGNTIYF. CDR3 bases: TGTGCCAGCAGCCTAGGACAGGGGTCTGGAAACACCATATATTTT.